These 10 T cell receptor beta chains came from one sample sequenced in a study of control samples from healthy donors and cancer patients. Libraries were prepared by immunoSEQ multiplex PCR; TCRdb keeps only in-frame clonotypes and omits some of them. This sample has about 53,000 clones, with about 85% found just once. Sequencing input: PBMCs. Receptors were obtained from a man in his 60s with head and neck cancer.

The chain carries TRBV5-1 and TRBJ2-7; 8 nucleotides match TRBD2. Trimming at V came to 4 bases and at J to 3 bases, leaving 6 bases not matched to a gene. In germline, CDR1 is SGHRS, CDR2 YFSETQ. CDR3 length equals 14 residues. In DNA form, the CDR3 reads TGCGCCAGCAGCCCAAGCGGGAGCGGCTACGAGCAGTACTTC. Residues: CASSPSGSGYEQYF.

V and J are TRBV11-3 and TRBJ2-1; the D is unclear. Germline CDR1 reads SGHNT; CDR2 reads YENEEA. The CDR3 is 13 amino acids. V was shortened by 5 bases and J by 3 bases, with 8 bases between the two germline ends. In DNA form, the CDR3 reads TGTGCCAGCAGCGCCAACTACTACAATGAGCAGTTCTTC. It encodes CASSANYYNEQFF.

The J gene is TRBJ2-6, the V gene TRBV4-1; 11 bases are shared with TRBD1. The ends lost 1 base at V and 0 bases at J; junction bases unmatched: 5. The CDR3 has 19 residues. Germline CDR1 and CDR2: MGHRA and YSYEKL. CDR3 coding DNA: TGCGCCAGCAGCCAAGTCCACGGGACAGGGGGCTCTGGGGCCAACGTCCTGACTTTC. Protein sequence: CASSQVHGTGGSGANVLTF.

V and J are TRBV30 and TRBJ1-6; 8 bases fit TRBD1. The CDR3 contains 14 residues. Germline-derived CDR1 and CDR2 are GTSNPN and SVGIG (reference sequence). The ends lost 1 base at V and 12 bases at J; junction bases unmatched: 8. The CDR3 bases are TGTGCCTGGAGTGGTTCGGACAGGGTGAAACCCCTCCACTTT. Protein sequence: CAWSGSDRVKPLHF.

The J gene is TRBJ2-5, the V gene TRBV5-1; a weak D match, TRBD2 (5 bases). V gave up 6 bases and J gave up 5 bases, with 17 bases separating them. Germline V gives CDR1 SGHRS, CDR2 YFSETQ. CDR3 length: 14 residues. The CDR3 spells CASTQYGEWETQYF. For the CDR3, the DNA is TGCGCCAGCACCCAATACGGGGAGTGGGAGACCCAGTACTTC. Complete variable domain (other parts from reference TRBV5-1 and TRBJ2-5): KAGVTQTPRYLIKTRGQQVTLSCSPISGHRSVSWYQQTPGQGLQFLFEYFSETQRNKGNFPGRFSGRQFSNSRSEMNVSTLELGDSALYLCASTQYGEWETQYFGPGTRLLVL.

The chain is built from TRBV3-1 (or the pseudogene TRBV3-2) and TRBJ1-5, with 7 nucleotides matching TRBD1. Germline loops: CDR1 LGHDT, CDR2 YNNKEL (reference sequence). The V and J ends lost 0 bases and 5 bases, in that order; junction bases with no gene match: 19. This CDR3 is 20 amino acids long. CDR3 amino acids: CASSQDSSRQGDLCDQPQHF. For the CDR3, the DNA is TGTGCCAGCAGCCAAGATAGTAGTCGACAGGGTGATCTATGTGATCAGCCCCAGCATTTT.

The genes are TRBV6-5 and TRBJ1-2, with D tentatively TRBD1 (5 bases). V lost 6 bases and J lost 3, with 14 bases in between. This CDR3 region has 14 residues. Germline CDR1 MNHEY, CDR2 SVGAGI. CDR3 protein: CASSSQVSDYGYTF. CDR3 sequence (DNA): TGTGCCAGCAGCTCACAGGTGTCGGACTATGGCTACACCTTC.

The V gene is TRBV6-5, the J gene TRBJ1-6, with TRBD1 as a possible D gene (5 bases). The CDR3 contains 15 residues. Germline V CDR1 and CDR2: MNHEY, SVGAGI. Trimming cost V 0 bases and J 10 bases, with 13 bases left between them. The CDR3 DNA reads as TGTGCCAGCAGTTACTCGAGGACATCGGACTCACCCCTCCACTTT. Amino acids: CASSYSRTSDSPLHF.

The rearrangement links TRBV11-2 to TRBJ2-7, with D perhaps TRBD2 (6 bases). V lost 0 bases and J 5 bases, leaving 17 bases between the germline ends. The CDR3 loop spans 16 amino acids. Germline lookup yields CDR1 SGHAT and CDR2 FQNNGV. The CDR3 spells CASSLENALAKHEQYF. In DNA, the CDR3 is TGTGCCAGCAGCTTAGAAAACGCACTAGCAAAACACGAGCAGTACTTC.

The chain combines TRBV10-3 with TRBJ1-6; D is unresolved. Germline-derived CDR1 and CDR2 are ENHRY and SYGVKD. V shed 0 bases and J shed 7 bases, with 7 bases lying between them. The CDR3 consists of 14 residues. CDR3 DNA sequence: TGTGCCATCAGTGAGTCCACTCCCAATTCACCCCTCCACTTT. Residues: CAISESTPNSPLHF.